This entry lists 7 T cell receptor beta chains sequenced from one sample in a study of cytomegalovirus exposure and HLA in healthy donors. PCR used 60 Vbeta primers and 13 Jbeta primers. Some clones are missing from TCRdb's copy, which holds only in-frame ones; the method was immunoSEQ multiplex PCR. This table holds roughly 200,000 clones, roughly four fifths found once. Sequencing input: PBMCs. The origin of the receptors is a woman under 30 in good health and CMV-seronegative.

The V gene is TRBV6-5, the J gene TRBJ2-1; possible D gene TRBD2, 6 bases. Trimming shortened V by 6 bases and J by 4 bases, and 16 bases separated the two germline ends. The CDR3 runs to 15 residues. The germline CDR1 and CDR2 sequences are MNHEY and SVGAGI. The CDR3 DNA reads TGTGCCAGCAGCTCCGCGGGAATGGTTTACAATGAGCAGTTCTTC. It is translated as CASSSAGMVYNEQFF.

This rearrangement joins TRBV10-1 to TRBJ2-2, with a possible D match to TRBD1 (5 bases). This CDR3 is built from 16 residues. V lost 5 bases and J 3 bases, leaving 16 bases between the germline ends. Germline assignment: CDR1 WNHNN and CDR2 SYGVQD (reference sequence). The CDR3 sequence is CASSNSPDSYTGELFF. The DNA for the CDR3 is TGCGCCAGCAGTAATTCCCCCGACAGTTACACCGGGGAGCTGTTTTTT.

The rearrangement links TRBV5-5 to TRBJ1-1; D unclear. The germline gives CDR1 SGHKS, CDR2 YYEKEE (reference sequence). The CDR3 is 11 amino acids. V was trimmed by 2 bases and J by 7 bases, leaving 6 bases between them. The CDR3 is CASSFSFEAFF. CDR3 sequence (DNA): TGTGCCAGCAGCTTTTCGTTTGAAGCTTTCTTT. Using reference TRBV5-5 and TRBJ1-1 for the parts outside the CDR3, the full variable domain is DAGVTQSPTHLIKTRGQQVTLRCSPISGHKSVSWYQQVLGQGPQFIFQYYEKEERGRGNFPDRFSARQFPNYSSELNVNALLLGDSALYLCASSFSFEAFFGQGTRLTVV.

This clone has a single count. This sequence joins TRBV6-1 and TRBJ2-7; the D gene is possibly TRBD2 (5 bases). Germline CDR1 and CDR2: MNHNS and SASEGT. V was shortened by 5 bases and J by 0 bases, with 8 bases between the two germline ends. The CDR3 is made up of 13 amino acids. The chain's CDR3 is CASSSGGSYEQYF. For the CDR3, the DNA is TGTGCCAGCAGTAGCGGAGGCTCCTACGAGCAGTACTTC.

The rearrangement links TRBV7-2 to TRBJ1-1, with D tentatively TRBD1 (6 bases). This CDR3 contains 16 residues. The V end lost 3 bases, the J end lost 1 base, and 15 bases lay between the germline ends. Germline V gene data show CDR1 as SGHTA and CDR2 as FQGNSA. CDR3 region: CASSFPAGRGNTEAFF. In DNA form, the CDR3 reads TGTGCCAGCAGCTTTCCCGCGGGCAGGGGGAACACTGAAGCTTTCTTT.

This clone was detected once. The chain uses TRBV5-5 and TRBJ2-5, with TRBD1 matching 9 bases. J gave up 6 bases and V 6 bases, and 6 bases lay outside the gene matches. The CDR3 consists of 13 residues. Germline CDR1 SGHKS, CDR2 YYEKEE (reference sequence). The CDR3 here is CASKEYRGQTQYF. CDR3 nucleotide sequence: TGTGCCAGCAAGGAATACAGGGGGCAGACCCAGTACTTC. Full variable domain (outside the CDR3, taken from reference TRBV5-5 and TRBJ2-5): DAGVTQSPTHLIKTRGQQVTLRCSPISGHKSVSWYQQVLGQGPQFIFQYYEKEERGRGNFPDRFSARQFPNYSSELNVNALLLGDSALYLCASKEYRGQTQYFGPGTRLLVL.

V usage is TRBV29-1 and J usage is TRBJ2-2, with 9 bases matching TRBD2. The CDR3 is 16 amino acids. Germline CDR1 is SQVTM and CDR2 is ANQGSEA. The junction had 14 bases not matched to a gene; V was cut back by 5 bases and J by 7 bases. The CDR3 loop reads CSVTGPPGTSLGELFF. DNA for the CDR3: TGCAGCGTTACAGGACCCCCCGGGACTAGCCTCGGGGAGCTGTTTTTT.